This TCR beta chain was identified in a study of T cells in localized non-small cell lung cancer. The sampled adjacent lung lay at least 2 cm from the tumor margin and showed no atypia. Study findings and constraints: Because researchers sequenced only one region of the tumor, heterogeneity is still possible. Median detection of top 100 tumor clones in adjacent lung was roughly 61 clones. Tumor showed lower T cell clonality than uninvolved adjacent lung, where it was highest.

This clone was counted a few times. Its target is not known. This CDR3 spans 15 amino acids. The table came from immunoSEQ multiplex PCR; TCRdb's copy has only in-frame clones and leaves some out. Of several thousand clones detected, about 26% appear once; the ten largest clones hold approximately 9.5%. The sequence derives from a woman aged 40-69 years with stage I lung adenocarcinoma. The sample here was normal lung tissue next to the tumor, taken before any cancer treatment. This chain uses TRBV7-5 with TRBJ2-1; TRBD2, the D gene given by the table, was not confirmed from the DNA. TRBV7-5 is marked as a pseudogene. DNA for the CDR3: TGTGCCAGCAGCTGGGGGACTAGCGTTTACAATGAGCAGTTCTTC. Residues: CASSWGTSVYNEQFF.